This entry features one T cell receptor (beta chain) sequence. Its antigen is unknown. At one boundary the junction diverges from the germline segment, which might be a read error. Germline CDR1 and CDR2: WNHNN and SYGVQD (reference sequence). CDR3 length: 13 residues. This specimen comes from a study of cytomegalovirus exposure and HLA in healthy donors. Broader study findings: Owing to their indistinguishability, certain V segments, notably TRBV6-2 and TRBV6-3, were excluded. When analyzed later, a missense DCLRE1C variant was found to be linked to TCR beta V- and J-gene trimming. A few of the chains that were CMV-associated were confirmed in vitro to be specific for CMV antigens.

Primers included in the PCR were 60 Vbeta and 13 Jbeta primers. Assay used: immunoSEQ multiplex PCR; TCRdb lists only in-frame clones, some missing. The data contain 140,000 or so clones, about 79% of them singletons. Sequences were obtained from PBMCs. This clonotype was sampled from a woman in her twenties or thirties in good health and CMV-seronegative. The gene calls are TRBV10-1 and TRBJ2-1; 7 positions agree with TRBD1. The DNA for the CDR3 is TGCGCCAGCAGTGAGAGAAGACAGGGCGAGTCGCTCTTC. Its protein product is CASSERRQGESLF.